This TCR beta chain originates from a study of blood T cells in healthy people across ages. Study overall: Template switching caught about one barcoded beta molecule for each two T cells.

The authors ran a second PCR of 7 to 11 cycles using a sample-barcoded 5' primer and a J-beta primer mix. TCRdb used MiXCR to reprocess the 5' RACE reads, holding one entry per CDR3 protein. The data hold 800,000 to 1,300,000 distinct CDR3 sequences, with approximately 25% observed a single time. These data also featured in a second study, about T cells of mothers and their children. From that report: Related mother-child pairs shared marginally more repertoire than unrelated pairs, though not significantly.

Sequencing input: blood. The source of this sequence is a girl aged 2 to 10 in good health.

The chain's CDR3 is CAISESITGGKGRPYNEQFF. The CDR3 bases are TGTGCCATCAGTGAGTCGATCACAGGGGGCAAGGGGAGGCCCTACAATGAGCAGTTCTTC. The V gene is TRBV10-3, the J gene TRBJ2-1; 9 bases fit TRBD1. The CDR3 runs 20 residues. Germline V CDR1 and CDR2: ENHRY, SYGVKD. V lost 0 bases and J lost 2; bases outside the gene matches: 14.